The source of this TCR beta chain is a study of cytomegalovirus exposure and HLA in healthy donors. Comments on this clone: Antigen unknown.

Study-level findings and limits: When a later analysis was performed, an Asian-associated ancestry cluster reportedly had fewer N-insertions than the approximately 700-donor mean. A later analysis by the authors found several of the most significant clusters apparently linked to common viral pathogens. Per a later analysis, HLA-associated TCR beta chains showed more clonal expansion than other, equally common TCR beta chains. Earlier analysis found most TCR beta V segments productive about 87% or about 30% of the time.

CDR1 is SGHRS and CDR2 is YFSETQ in the germline V gene. Trimming removed 2 bases from V and 0 bases from J, with 9 bases in between. CDR3 length: 15 residues. Primers included in the PCR were 60 Vbeta and 13 Jbeta primers. Profiling relied on immunoSEQ multiplex PCR, and the TCRdb table lists in-frame clones only, not all of them. Of 150,000 or so clones listed, more than 65% were seen once; the top ten hold 5% to 7%. This TCR came from a man over 45 in good health and CMV-seropositive. Sequences were obtained from PBMCs. The J gene is TRBJ1-5, the V gene TRBV5-1; D not certain. CDR3 sequence: CASSLKQYSNQPQHF. CDR3 DNA: TGCGCCAGCAGCTTAAAACAGTATAGCAATCAGCCCCAGCATTTT.